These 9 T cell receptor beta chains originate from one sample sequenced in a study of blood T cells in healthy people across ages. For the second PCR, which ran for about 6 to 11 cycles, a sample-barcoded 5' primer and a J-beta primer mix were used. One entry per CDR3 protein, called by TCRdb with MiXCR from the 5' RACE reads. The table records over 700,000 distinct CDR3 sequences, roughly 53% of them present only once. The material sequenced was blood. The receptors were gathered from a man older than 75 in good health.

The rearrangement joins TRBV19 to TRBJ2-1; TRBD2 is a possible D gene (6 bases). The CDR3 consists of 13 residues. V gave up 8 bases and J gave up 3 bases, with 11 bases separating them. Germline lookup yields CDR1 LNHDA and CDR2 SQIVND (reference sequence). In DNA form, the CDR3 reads TGTGCCAGTGGAGGGACTCTCTACAATGAGCAGTTCTTC. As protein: CASGGTLYNEQFF.

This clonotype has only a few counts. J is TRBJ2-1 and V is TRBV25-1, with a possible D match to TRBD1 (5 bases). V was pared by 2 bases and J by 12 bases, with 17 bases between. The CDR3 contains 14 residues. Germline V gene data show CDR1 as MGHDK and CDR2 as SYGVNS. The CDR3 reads CASSEPVRTMRQFF. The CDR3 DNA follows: TGTGCCAGCAGTGAACCGGTTCGGACAATGAGGCAGTTCTTC.

Written as DNA, the CDR3 is TGTGCCACCACCCTGACTAACGGGGTCCTCAATGAGCAGTTCTTC. This translates into CATTLTNGVLNEQFF. The chain recombines TRBV15 with TRBJ2-1; maybe TRBD2 (5 bases). The CDR3 consists of 15 residues. Germline V CDR1 and CDR2: LNHNV, YYDKDF (reference sequence). V gave up 7 bases and J gave up 6 bases, with 19 bases separating them.

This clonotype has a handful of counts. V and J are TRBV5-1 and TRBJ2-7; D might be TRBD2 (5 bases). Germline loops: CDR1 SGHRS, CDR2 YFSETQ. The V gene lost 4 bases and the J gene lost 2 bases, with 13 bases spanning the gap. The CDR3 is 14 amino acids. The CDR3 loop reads CASSPKEVPYEQYF. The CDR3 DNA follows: TGCGCCAGCAGCCCTAAGGAGGTTCCCTACGAGCAGTACTTC. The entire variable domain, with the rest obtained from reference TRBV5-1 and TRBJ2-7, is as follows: KAGVTQTPRYLIKTRGQQVTLSCSPISGHRSVSWYQQTPGQGLQFLFEYFSETQRNKGNFPGRFSGRQFSNSRSEMNVSTLELGDSALYLCASSPKEVPYEQYFGPGTRLTVT.

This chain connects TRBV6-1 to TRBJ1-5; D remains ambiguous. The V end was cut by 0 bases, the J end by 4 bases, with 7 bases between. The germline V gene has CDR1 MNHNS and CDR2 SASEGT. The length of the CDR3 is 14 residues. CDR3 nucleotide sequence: TGTGCCAGCAGTGAAGCTCTACTTAATCAGCCCCAGCATTTT. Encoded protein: CASSEALLNQPQHF.

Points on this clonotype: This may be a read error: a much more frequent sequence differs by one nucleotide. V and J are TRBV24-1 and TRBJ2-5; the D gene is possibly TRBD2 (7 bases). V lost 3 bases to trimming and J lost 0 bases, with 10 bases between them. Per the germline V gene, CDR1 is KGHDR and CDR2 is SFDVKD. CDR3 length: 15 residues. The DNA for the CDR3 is TGTGCCACCAGTGATACAGGGAGGGACCAAGAGACCCAGTACTTC. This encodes CATSDTGRDQETQYF.

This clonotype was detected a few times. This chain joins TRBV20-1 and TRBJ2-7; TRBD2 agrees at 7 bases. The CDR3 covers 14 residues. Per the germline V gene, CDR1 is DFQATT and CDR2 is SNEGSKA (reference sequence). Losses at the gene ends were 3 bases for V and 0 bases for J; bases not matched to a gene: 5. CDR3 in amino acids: CSASSTSISYEQYF. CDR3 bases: TGCAGTGCTAGCTCGACTAGCATCTCCTACGAGCAGTACTTC.

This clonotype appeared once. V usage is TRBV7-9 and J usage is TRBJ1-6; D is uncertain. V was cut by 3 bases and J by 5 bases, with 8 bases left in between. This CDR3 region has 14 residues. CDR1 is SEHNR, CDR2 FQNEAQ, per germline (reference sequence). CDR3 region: CASSLSGDNSPLHF. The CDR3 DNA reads TGTGCCAGCAGCTTGAGTGGAGATAATTCACCCCTCCACTTT.

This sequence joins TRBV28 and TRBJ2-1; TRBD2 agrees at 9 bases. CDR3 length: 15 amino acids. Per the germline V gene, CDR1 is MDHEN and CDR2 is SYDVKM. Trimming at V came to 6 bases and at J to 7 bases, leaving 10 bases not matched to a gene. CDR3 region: CASRLGLAGYNEQFF. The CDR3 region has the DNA TGTGCCAGCAGGCTAGGGCTAGCGGGATATAATGAGCAGTTCTTC. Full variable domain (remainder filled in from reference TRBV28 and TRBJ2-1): DVKVTQSSRYLVKRTGEKVFLECVQDMDHENMFWYRQDPGLGLRLIYFSYDVKMKEKGDIPEGYSVSREKKERFSLILESASTNQTSMYLCASRLGLAGYNEQFFGPGTRLTVL.